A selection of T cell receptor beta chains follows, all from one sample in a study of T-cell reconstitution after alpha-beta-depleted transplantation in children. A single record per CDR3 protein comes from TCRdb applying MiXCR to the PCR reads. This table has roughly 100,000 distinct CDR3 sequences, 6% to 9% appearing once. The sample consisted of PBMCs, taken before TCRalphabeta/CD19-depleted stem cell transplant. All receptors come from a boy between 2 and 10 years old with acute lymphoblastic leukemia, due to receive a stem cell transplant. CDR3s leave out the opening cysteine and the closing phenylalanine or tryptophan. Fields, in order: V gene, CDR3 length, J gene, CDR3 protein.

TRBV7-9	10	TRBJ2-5	ASSLGRETQY
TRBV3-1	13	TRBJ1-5	ASSQGQGGREPQH
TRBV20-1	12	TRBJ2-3	SARIADRTDTQY
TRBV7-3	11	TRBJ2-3	ASSLQGTDTQY
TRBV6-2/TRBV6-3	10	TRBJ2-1	ASSPHSGEQF
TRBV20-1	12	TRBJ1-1	SAAPPGRDTEAF
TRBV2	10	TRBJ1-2	ASGDRNYGYT
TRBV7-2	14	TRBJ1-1	ASTTTGGYSNTEAF
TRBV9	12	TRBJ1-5	ASIPGEGNQPQH
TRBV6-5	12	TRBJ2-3	ASSYPPPLGTQY
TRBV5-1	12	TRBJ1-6	ASRPGTGGSPLH
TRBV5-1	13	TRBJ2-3	ASNLSGQGADTQY
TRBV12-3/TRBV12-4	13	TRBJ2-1	ASIDGQRPYNEQF
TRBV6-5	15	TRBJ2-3	ASSSPGLAGGTDTQY
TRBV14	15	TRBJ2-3	ASSQLGGATHTDTQY
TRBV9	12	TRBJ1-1	ASSEGRQNTEAF
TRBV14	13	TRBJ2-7	ASSQDPGSSYEQY
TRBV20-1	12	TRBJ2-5	SAPRVQFQETQY
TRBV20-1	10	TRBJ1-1	SAKRGDTEAF
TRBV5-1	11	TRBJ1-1	ASSPGFDTEAF
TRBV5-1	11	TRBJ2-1	ASSGDGDNEQF
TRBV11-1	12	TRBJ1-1	ASNEQGAGTEAF
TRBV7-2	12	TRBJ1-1	ASSLVREAREAF
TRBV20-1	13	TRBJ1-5	SARAQGGSNQPQH
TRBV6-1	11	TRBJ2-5	ASSSGNQETQY
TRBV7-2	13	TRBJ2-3	ASSLRGGSPDTQY
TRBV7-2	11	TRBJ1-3	ASSPVLPDTIY
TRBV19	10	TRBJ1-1	ASRQGRTEAF
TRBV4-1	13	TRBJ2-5	ASSQAGLGGETQY
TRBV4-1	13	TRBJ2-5	ASSQAGSGEETQY
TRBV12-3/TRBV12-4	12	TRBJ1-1	ASSLVGQAAEAF
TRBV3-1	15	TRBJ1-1	ASSQGMRGRWHPEAF
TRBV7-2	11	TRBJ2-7	ASGQDFSYEQY
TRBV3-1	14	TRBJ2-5	ASSLTQGASRKTQY
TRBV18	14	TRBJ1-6	ASSPDVGRANSPLH
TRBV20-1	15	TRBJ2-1	CARDPREVASYNEQF
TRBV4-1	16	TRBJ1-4	ASSQLDRGRLANEKLF
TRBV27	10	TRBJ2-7	ASSRGGDEQY
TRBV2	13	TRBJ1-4	ASSEGIGGGEKLF
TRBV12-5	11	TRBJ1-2	ASGSLTSYGYT
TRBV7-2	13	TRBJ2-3	ASSLGPRGVDTQY
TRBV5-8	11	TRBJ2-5	ASSFQGKETQY
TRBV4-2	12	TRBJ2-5	ASSPGGGGETQY
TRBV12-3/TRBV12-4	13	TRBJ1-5	ATLRGTYSNQPQH
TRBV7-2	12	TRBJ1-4	ASSLVQGGAELF
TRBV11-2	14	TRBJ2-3	ASSLFAGTSTDTQY
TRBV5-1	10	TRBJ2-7	ASSLENDEQY
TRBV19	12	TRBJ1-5	ASSQGALGQPQH
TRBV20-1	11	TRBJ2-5	SAARGGRETQY
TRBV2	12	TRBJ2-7	ASSGLAGSYEQY
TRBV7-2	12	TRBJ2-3	ASRAAGAPDTQY
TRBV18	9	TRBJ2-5	ASSPQETQY
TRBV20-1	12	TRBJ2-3	SARLAGGTDTQY
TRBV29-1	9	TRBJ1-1	STRVNTEAF